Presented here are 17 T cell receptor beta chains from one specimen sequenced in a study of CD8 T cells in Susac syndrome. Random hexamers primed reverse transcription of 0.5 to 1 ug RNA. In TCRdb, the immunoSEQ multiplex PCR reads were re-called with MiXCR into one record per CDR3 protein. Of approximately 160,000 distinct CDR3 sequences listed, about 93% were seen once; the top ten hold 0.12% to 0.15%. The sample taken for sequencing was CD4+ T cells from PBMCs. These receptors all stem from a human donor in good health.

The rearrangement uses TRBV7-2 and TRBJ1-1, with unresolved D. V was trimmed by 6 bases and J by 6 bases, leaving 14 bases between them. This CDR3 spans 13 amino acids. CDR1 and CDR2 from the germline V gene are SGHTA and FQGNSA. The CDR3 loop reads CASSLRRGAEAFF. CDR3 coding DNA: TGTGCCAGCAGTTTGCGTAGAGGCGCTGAAGCTTTCTTT. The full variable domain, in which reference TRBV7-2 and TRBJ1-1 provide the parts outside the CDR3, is GAGVSQSPSNKVTEKGKDVELRCDPISGHTALYWYRQSLGQGLEFLIYFQGNSAPDKSGLPSDRFSAERTGGSVSTLTIQRTQQEDSAVYLCASSLRRGAEAFFGQGTRLTVV.

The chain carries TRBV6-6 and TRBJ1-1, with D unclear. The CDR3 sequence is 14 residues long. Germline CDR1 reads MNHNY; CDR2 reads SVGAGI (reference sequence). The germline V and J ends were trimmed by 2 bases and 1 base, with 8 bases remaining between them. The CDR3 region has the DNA TGTGCCAGCAGTTACCCCGAGCAGAACACTGAAGCTTTCTTT. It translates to CASSYPEQNTEAFF.

CDR3 in amino acids: CAWSRALNEQFF. CDR3 in DNA: TGTGCCTGGAGTAGGGCCCTTAATGAGCAGTTCTTC. This rearrangement joins TRBV30 to TRBJ2-1; D is unclear. Germline CDR1 reads GTSNPN; CDR2 reads SVGIG (reference sequence). The CDR3 consists of 12 residues. Trimming left V 2 bases short and J 7 bases short, with 9 bases between. The full variable domain, its missing parts supplied by reference TRBV30 and TRBJ2-1, is SQTIHQWPATLVQPVGSPLSLECTVEGTSNPNLYWYRQAAGRGLQLLFYSVGIGQISSEVPQNLSASRPQDRQFILSSKKLLLSDSGFYLCAWSRALNEQFFGPGTRLTVL.

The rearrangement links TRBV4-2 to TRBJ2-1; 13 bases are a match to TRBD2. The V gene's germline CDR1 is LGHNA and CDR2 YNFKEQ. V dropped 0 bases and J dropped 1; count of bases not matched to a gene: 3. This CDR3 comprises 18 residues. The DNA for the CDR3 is TGTGCCAGCAGCCAAGACTTACTAGCGGGGGGGTCCTACAATGAGCAGTTCTTC. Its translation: CASSQDLLAGGSYNEQFF.

Written as DNA, the CDR3 is TGTGCCAGCAGTAACGTCGCGGGGTTGGGGGTCTATACGCAGTATTTT. It codes for CASSNVAGLGVYTQYF. The chain is built from TRBV12-3 or TRBV12-4 and TRBJ2-3, with a tentative D call TRBD2 (6 bases). V gave up 5 bases and J gave up 7 bases, with 22 bases separating them. There are 16 residues in the CDR3.

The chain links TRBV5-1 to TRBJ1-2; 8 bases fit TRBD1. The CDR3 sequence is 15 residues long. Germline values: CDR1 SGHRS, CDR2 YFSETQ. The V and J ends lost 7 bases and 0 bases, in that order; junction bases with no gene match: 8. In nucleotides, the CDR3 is TGCGCCAGCGACCGGACAGGGCTATCTAACTATGGCTACACCTTC. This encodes CASDRTGLSNYGYTF.

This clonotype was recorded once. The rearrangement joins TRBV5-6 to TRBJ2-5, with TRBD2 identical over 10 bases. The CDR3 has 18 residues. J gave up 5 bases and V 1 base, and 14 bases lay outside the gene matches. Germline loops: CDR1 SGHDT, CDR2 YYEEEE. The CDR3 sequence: CASSLIRASGGAWETQYF. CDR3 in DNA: TGTGCCAGCAGCTTGATTCGAGCCAGCGGGGGGGCCTGGGAGACCCAGTACTTC.

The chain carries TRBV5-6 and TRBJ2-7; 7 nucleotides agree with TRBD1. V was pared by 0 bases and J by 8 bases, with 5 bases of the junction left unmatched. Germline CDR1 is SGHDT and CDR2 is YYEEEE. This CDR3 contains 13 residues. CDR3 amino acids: CASSLARQGKQYF. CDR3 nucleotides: TGTGCCAGCAGCTTGGCCCGACAGGGCAAGCAGTACTTC.

The CDR3, as DNA: TGTGCCAGCAGCTTACAGGGTACCCTTACCTACGAGCAGTACTTC. Amino acid sequence: CASSLQGTLTYEQYF. This sequence joins TRBV7-2 and TRBJ2-7; weak D call: TRBD1 (5 bases). The CDR3 spans 15 residues. CDR1 and CDR2 (germline): SGHTA, FQGNSA. V was shortened by 2 bases and J by 2 bases, with 13 bases between the two germline ends.

The CDR3 spells CASTAPWASDQETQYF. The CDR3 coding sequence is TGTGCCAGCACCGCCCCTTGGGCTAGCGACCAAGAGACCCAGTACTTC. The genes are TRBV12-3 or TRBV12-4 and TRBJ2-5; weak D call: TRBD2 (6 bases). The germline V and J ends were trimmed by 7 bases and 0 bases, with 18 bases remaining between them. This CDR3 has 16 residues.

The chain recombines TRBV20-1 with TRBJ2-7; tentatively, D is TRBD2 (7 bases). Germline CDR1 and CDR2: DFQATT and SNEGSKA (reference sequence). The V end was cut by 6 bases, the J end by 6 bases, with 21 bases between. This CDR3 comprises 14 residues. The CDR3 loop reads CSATFGTSGGEQYF. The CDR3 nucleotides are TGCAGTGCAACCTTTGGGACATCGGGAGGCGAGCAGTACTTC.

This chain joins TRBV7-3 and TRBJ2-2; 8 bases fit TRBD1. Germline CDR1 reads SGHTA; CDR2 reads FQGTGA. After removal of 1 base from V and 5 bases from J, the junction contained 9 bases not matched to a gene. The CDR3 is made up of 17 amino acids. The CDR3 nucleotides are TGTGCCAGCAGCTTAAGGCCAGGACAGGGCGAAACCGGGGAGCTGTTTTTT. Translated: CASSLRPGQGETGELFF.

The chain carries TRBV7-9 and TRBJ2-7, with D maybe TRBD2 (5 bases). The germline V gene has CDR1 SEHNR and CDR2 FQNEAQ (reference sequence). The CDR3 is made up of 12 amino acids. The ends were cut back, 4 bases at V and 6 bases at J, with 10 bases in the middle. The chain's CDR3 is CASSSWTGEQYF. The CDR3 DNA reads TGTGCCAGCAGCTCTTGGACTGGCGAGCAGTACTTC.

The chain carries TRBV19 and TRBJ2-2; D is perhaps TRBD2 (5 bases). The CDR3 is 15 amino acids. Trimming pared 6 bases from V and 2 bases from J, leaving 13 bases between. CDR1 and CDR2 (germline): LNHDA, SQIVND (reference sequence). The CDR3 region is CASRRLTINTGELFF. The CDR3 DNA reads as TGTGCCAGTAGGAGGCTGACTATTAACACCGGGGAGCTGTTTTTT. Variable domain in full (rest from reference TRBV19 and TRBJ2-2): DGGITQSPKYLFRKEGQNVTLSCEQNLNHDAMYWYRQDPGQGLRLIYYSQIVNDFQKGDIAEGYSVSREKKESFPLTVTSAQKNPTAFYLCASRRLTINTGELFFGEGSRLTVL.

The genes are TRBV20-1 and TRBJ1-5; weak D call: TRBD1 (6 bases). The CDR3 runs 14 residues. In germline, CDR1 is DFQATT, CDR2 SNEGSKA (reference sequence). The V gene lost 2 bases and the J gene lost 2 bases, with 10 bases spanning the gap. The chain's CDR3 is CSARRQAGNQPQHF. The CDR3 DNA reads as TGCAGTGCTAGAAGACAGGCTGGCAATCAGCCCCAGCATTTT.

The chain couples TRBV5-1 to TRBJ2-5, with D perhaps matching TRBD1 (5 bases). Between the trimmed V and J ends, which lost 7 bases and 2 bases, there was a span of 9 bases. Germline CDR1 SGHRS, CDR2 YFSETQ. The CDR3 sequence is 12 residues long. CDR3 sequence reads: CASYRQQETQYF. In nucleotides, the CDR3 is TGCGCCAGCTACCGACAGCAAGAGACCCAGTACTTC.

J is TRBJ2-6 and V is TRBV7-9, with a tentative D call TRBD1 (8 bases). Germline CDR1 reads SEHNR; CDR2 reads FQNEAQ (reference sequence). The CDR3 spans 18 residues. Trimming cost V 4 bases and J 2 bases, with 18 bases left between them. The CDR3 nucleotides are TGTGCCAGCAGCTCCGGGAGGCAGGGGGCCCCTGGGGCCAACGTCCTGACTTTC. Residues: CASSSGRQGAPGANVLTF.